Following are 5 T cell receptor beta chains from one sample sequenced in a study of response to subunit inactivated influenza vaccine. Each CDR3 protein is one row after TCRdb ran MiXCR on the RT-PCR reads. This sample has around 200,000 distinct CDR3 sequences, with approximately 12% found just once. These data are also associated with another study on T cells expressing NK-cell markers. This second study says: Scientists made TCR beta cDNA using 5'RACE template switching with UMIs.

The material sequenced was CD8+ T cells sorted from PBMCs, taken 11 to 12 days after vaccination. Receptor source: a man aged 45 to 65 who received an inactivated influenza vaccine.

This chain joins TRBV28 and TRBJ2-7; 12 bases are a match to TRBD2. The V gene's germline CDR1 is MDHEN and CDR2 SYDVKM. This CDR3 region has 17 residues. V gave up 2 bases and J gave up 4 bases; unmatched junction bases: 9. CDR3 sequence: CASSLIASGGALYEQYF. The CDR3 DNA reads TGTGCCAGCAGTTTAATCGCTAGCGGGGGGGCCCTATACGAGCAGTACTTC.

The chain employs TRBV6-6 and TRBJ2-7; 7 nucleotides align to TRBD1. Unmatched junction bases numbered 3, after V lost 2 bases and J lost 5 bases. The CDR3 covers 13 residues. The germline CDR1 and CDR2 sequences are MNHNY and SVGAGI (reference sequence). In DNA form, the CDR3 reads TGTGCCAGCAGTTACAGCAGGGGGAACGAGCAGTACTTC. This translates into CASSYSRGNEQYF.

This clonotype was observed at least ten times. The CDR3 spells CASSSPGQGEDTQYF. The CDR3 region has the DNA TGTGCCAGCAGTTCGCCGGGACAGGGGGAAGATACGCAGTATTTT. This chain uses TRBV12-3 or TRBV12-4 with TRBJ2-3; TRBD1 agrees at 11 bases. Germline trimming cut 4 bases from V and 5 bases from J; bases unmatched to any gene: 5. The CDR3 is 15 amino acids.

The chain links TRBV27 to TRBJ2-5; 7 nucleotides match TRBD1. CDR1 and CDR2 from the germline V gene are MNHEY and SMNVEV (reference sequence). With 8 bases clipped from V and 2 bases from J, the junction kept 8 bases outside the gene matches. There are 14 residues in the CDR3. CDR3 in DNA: TGTGCCAGCTCCTGGACAGGAACTCAAGAGACCCAGTACTTC. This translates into CASSWTGTQETQYF.

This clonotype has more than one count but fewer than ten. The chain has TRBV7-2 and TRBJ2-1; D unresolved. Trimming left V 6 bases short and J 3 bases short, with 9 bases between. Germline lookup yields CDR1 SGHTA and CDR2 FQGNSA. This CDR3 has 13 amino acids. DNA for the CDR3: TGTGCCAGCAGTCTGGCCTTCTACAATGAGCAGTTCTTC. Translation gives CASSLAFYNEQFF.